Listed here are 17 T cell receptor beta chains from one sample, sequenced in a study of T cells expressing NK-cell markers. TCRdb reanalyzed the 5' RACE reads, giving one entry per CDR3 protein sequence and no DNA. This sample's table reports 400,000 to 450,000 distinct CDR3 sequences. The sequenced sample was blood T cells: a sorted CD56 or NKG2C T cell subset, CD4+ or CD8+ T cells, or bulk PBMC T cells (not recorded which). All receptors come from a woman between 18 and 75 years old in good health.

The V and J genes are TRBV5-1 and TRBJ2-1; TCRdb's D call, TRBD2, is unchecked because there is no DNA. The CDR3 contains 14 residues. Looked up from germline, CDR1 is SGHRS and CDR2 is YFSETQ. The CDR3 loop reads CASRYLTSANEQFF.

V usage is TRBV30 and J usage is TRBJ2-1; the TCRdb D gene call, TRBD1, has no DNA to confirm it. The CDR3 consists of 14 residues. Germline CDR1 reads GTSNPN; CDR2 reads SVGIG (reference sequence). CDR3 sequence reads: CAWGALGSYNEQFF.

The chain has TRBV5-1 and TRBJ2-3; TCRdb outputs TRBD2, but without DNA this stays unchecked. CDR1 is SGHRS, CDR2 YFSETQ, per germline. This CDR3 has 15 residues. The CDR3: CASRPTYTGQDTQYF.

The chain carries TRBV7-2 and TRBJ2-3; with no DNA, the TCRdb D assignment of TRBD2 cannot be verified. Germline V lookup: CDR1 SGHTA, CDR2 FQGNSA. The CDR3 is 14 residues long. The CDR3: CASSLGVGEDTQYF. The full variable domain, in which reference TRBV7-2 and TRBJ2-3 provide the parts outside the CDR3, is GAGVSQSPSNKVTEKGKDVELRCDPISGHTALYWYRQSLGQGLEFLIYFQGNSAPDKSGLPSDRFSAERTGGSVSTLTIQRTQQEDSAVYLCASSLGVGEDTQYFGPGTRLTVL.

The chain recombines TRBV9 with TRBJ2-1; TCRdb proposes TRBD2, but this gene call is untestable without DNA. Per the germline V gene, CDR1 is SGDLS and CDR2 is YYNGEE. This CDR3 region has 17 residues. This CDR3 is CASSPRDFVGPYNEQFF.

The J gene is TRBJ2-3, the V gene TRBV5-1; TCRdb's D gene call, TRBD1, goes unchecked for lack of DNA. Germline assignment: CDR1 SGHRS and CDR2 YFSETQ. The CDR3 is 16 residues long. This chain's CDR3 is CASSSGATYPTDTQYF.

Here the CDR3 reads CATSREGATYGYTF. The chain is built from TRBV15 and TRBJ1-2; TCRdb calls TRBD1, which cannot be checked without DNA. The CDR3 is made up of 14 amino acids. Germline V gene lookup returns CDR1 LNHNV and CDR2 YYDKDF (reference sequence).

This rearrangement joins TRBV28 to TRBJ2-1; the D gene TCRdb calls, TRBD1, cannot be checked with no DNA. This CDR3 is 15 amino acids long. CDR1 and CDR2 (germline): MDHEN, SYDVKM. CDR3 sequence: CASSSRQGRGDEQFF.

J is TRBJ1-1 and V is TRBV15. The CDR3 loop spans 13 amino acids. CDR1 is LNHNV, CDR2 YYDKDF, per germline (reference sequence). This CDR3 is CATSRDLRPEAFF.

V gene TRBV5-6 combines with J gene TRBJ2-3; checking the TCRdb D call of TRBD2 is not possible without DNA. This CDR3 has 16 amino acids. The V gene's germline CDR1 is SGHDT and CDR2 YYEEEE. CDR3 region: CASRDLAADFTDTQYF.

The chain uses TRBV7-2 and TRBJ2-5; TCRdb returns TRBD2, unconfirmable since there is no DNA. In germline, CDR1 is SGHTA, CDR2 FQGNSA. The CDR3 consists of 15 residues. The CDR3 sequence: CASSLALFSGETQYF.

This chain's CDR3 is CASSAPGGSTEAFF. V and J are TRBV6-1 and TRBJ1-1; the D gene TCRdb calls, TRBD1, cannot be checked with no DNA. In germline, CDR1 is MNHNS, CDR2 SASEGT. The CDR3 length is 14 residues.

The chain links TRBV12-3 or TRBV12-4 to TRBJ2-3; TCRdb gives TRBD1 as the D gene, but with no DNA this cannot be confirmed. This CDR3 is built from 15 residues. CDR3 amino acids: CASTGQGALTDTQYF.

This chain connects TRBV10-3 to TRBJ2-4; TCRdb reports TRBD1, a call that lacks DNA to check it against. The CDR3 sequence is 13 residues long. The germline V gene has CDR1 ENHRY and CDR2 SYGVKD. The CDR3 sequence is CAVRGGTENIQYF.

This chain uses TRBV28 with TRBJ2-7; the TCRdb call, TRBD2, lacks DNA for checking. The CDR3 is made up of 14 amino acids. In germline, CDR1 is MDHEN, CDR2 SYDVKM. The CDR3 reads CASSFVAGGGEQYF.

This chain joins TRBV5-6 and TRBJ1-6. This CDR3 contains 15 residues. CDR1 and CDR2 from the germline V gene are SGHDT and YYEEEE. The CDR3 here is CASRRGGQNNSPLHF.

J is TRBJ2-7 and V is TRBV12-3 or TRBV12-4; TCRdb's assignment of TRBD2 cannot be checked, as there is no DNA. This CDR3 is built from 11 residues. This CDR3 reads CASSFGGEQYF.